The 5 T cell receptor beta chains below all came from one sample that was sequenced in a study of blood T cells in healthy people across ages. Using a J-beta primer mix together with a sample-barcoded 5' primer, a second PCR was run for roughly 7 to 11 cycles. MiXCR, applied by TCRdb to the 5' RACE reads, yields one record per CDR3 protein. This table holds under 850,000 distinct CDR3 sequences, about 34% found once. The specimen was blood. These receptors were obtained from a man aged 18 to 30 in good health.

The V and J genes are TRBV7-2 and TRBJ2-3; TRBD2 is a possible D gene (7 bases). Germline loops: CDR1 SGHTA, CDR2 FQGNSA. The CDR3 has 13 residues. The CDR3 is CVFRGAGTDTQYF. DNA of the CDR3: TGTGTCTTCCGGGGGGCGGGCACAGATACGCAGTATTTT.

The V and J genes are TRBV20-1 and TRBJ1-5, with D possibly being TRBD1 (5 bases). V was trimmed by 3 bases and J by 6 bases, leaving 15 bases between them. Germline V lookup: CDR1 DFQATT, CDR2 SNEGSKA (reference sequence). CDR3 length: 14 residues. The CDR3 region is CSARGGNDGQPQHF. CDR3 nucleotide sequence: TGCAGTGCTAGGGGGGGGAACGATGGTCAGCCCCAGCATTTT.

This clonotype has more than one count but fewer than ten. The chain links TRBV27 to TRBJ2-6; D not resolved. This CDR3 has 16 amino acids. Trimming took 5 bases from V and 1 from J, leaving 12 bases between them. The germline V gene has CDR1 MNHEY and CDR2 SMNVEV (reference sequence). The CDR3 sequence is CASSPTQQSGANVLTF. CDR3 bases: TGTGCCAGCAGTCCAACCCAGCAGTCTGGGGCCAACGTCCTGACTTTC. The complete variable domain, with remaining parts taken from reference TRBV27 and TRBJ2-6, reads EAQVTQNPRYLITVTGKKLTVTCSQNMNHEYMSWYRQDPGLGLRQIYYSMNVEVTDKGDVPEGYKVSRKEKRNFPLILESPSPNQTSLYFCASSPTQQSGANVLTFGAGSRLTVL.

This clonotype was counted many times. The chain couples TRBV12-3 or TRBV12-4 to TRBJ1-5, with a weak D call TRBD1 (6 bases). The CDR3 loop spans 13 amino acids. Trimming removed 6 bases at V and 5 bases at J, with 11 bases between. DNA of the CDR3: TGTGCCAGCAGCGTACAGGGATATCAGCCCCAGCATTTT. It translates to CASSVQGYQPQHF.

The chain has TRBV7-2 and TRBJ1-5, with 10 bases identical to TRBD1. This CDR3 comprises 20 residues. After removal of 2 bases from V and 0 bases from J, the junction contained 13 bases not matched to a gene. Germline CDR1 reads SGHTA; CDR2 reads FQGNSA. The CDR3 region is CASSLFRTGGGTYSNQPQHF. The CDR3 bases are TGTGCCAGCAGCTTATTCCGGACAGGGGGGGGTACCTATAGCAATCAGCCCCAGCATTTT.